A single T cell receptor (beta chain) is shown here with its context. cDNA came from approximately 0.5 to 1 ug RNA primed by random hexamers. The CDR3 of TCR beta was amplified by immunoSEQ multiplex PCR across 54 Vbeta and 13 Jbeta. TCRdb reprocessed the immunoSEQ multiplex PCR reads via MiXCR and lists one record per CDR3 protein. The top ten clones hold around 0.093% of a sample with around 200,000 distinct CDR3 sequences, 85% to 95% of them seen once. This entry belongs to a study of CD8 T cells in Susac syndrome. This CDR3 spans 16 amino acids. With V trimmed by 4 bases and J by 1 base, 3 bases remained unmatched. Germline CDR1 and CDR2: SGHTA and FQGNSA.

This chain uses TRBV7-2 with TRBJ2-3; 12 bases map to TRBD2. Specimen: CD4+ T cells from PBMCs. This sequence was found in a human donor in good health. CDR3: CASSWASGGGTDTQYF. As DNA, the CDR3 is TGTGCCAGCAGCTGGGCTAGCGGGGGGGGCACAGATACGCAGTATTTT.